Following are 2 T cell receptor beta chains from one sample sequenced in a study of type 1 regulatory T cells. TCRdb called the reads again in MiXCR, with one record for every CDR3 protein. The repertoire holds 20,000 or so distinct CDR3 sequences, with over 40% as singletons. These receptors' targets are unknown. Material: cultured T cells, either the whole culture or a sorted T cell fraction (not recorded which). The source is a human donor in good health.

For this clonotype: This may arise from a read error, as a much more abundant clone is one base away. The CDR3 reads CAASRDFSSNQPQHF. The CDR3 DNA sequence: TGTGCCGCCAGCAGAGATTTCAGTAGCAATCAGCCCCAGCATTTT. This chain joins TRBV15 and TRBJ1-5; D not certain. The germline gives CDR1 LNHNV, CDR2 YYDKDF (reference sequence). The CDR3 covers 15 residues.

V is TRBV6-6 and J is TRBJ2-2; perhaps TRBD1 as D (6 bases). Germline loops: CDR1 MNHNY, CDR2 SVGAGI (reference sequence). The CDR3 contains 14 residues. V dropped 6 bases and J dropped 9 bases, with 17 bases sitting between them. For the CDR3, the DNA is TGTGCCAGCAGGGAACAGGGAAGGTTGAGGGAGCTGTTTTTT. It specifies CASREQGRLRELFF.